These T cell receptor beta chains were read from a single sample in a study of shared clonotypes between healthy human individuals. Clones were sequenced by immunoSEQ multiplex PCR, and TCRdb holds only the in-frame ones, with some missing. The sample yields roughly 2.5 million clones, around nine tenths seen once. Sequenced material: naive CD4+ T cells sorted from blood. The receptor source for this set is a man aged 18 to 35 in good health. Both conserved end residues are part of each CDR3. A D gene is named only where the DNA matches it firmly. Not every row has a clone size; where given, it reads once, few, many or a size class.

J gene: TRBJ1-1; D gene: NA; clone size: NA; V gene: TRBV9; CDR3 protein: CASSVGIDTEAFF; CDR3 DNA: TGTGCCAGCAGCGTAGGGATTGACACTGAAGCTTTCTTT
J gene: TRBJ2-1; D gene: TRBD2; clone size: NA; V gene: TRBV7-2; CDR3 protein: CASSYPGLKKYNEQFF; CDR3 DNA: TGTGCCAGCAGTTACCCGGGACTAAAGAAATACAATGAGCAGTTCTTC
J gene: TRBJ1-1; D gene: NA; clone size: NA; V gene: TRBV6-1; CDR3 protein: CASSGEGNTEAFF; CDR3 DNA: TGTGCCAGCAGTGGGGAGGGTAACACTGAAGCTTTCTTT
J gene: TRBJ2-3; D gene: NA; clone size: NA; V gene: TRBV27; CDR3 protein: CASSLSGSNTQYF; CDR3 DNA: TGTGCCAGCAGTTTATCGGGCAGTAATACGCAGTATTTT
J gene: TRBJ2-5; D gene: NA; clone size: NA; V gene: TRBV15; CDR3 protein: CATSRVPTGLTRETQYF; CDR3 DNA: TGTGCCACCAGCAGAGTCCCCACGGGGCTGACACGCGAGACCCAGTACTTC
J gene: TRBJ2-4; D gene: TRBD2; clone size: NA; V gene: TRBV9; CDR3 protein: CASSTGTSGGTVAKNIQYF; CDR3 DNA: TGTGCCAGCAGCACCGGGACTAGCGGGGGAACTGTAGCCAAAAACATTCAGTACTTC
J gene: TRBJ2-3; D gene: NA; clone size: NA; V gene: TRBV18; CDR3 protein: CASSPLAGTDTQYF; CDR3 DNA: TGTGCCAGCTCACCACTTGCTGGTACAGATACGCAGTATTTT
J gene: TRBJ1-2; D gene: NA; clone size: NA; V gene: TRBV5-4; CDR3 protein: CASSLNRVSVYGYTF; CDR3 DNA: TGTGCCAGCAGCTTGAACAGGGTCTCCGTCTATGGCTACACCTTC
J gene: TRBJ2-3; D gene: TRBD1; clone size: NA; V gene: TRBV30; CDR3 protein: CASDRGSTDTQYF; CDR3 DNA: TGTGCCTCGGACAGGGGGAGCACAGATACGCAGTATTTT
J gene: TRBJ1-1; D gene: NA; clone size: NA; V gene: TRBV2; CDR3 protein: CASSPESNTEAFF; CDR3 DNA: TGTGCCAGCAGCCCAGAGTCGAACACTGAAGCTTTCTTT
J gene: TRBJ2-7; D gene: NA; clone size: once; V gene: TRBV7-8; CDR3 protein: CASSFESGKQYF; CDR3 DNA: TGTGCCAGCAGCTTCGAATCCGGGAAGCAGTACTTC
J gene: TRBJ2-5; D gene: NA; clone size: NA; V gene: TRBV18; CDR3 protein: CASSPGTGGTQETQYF; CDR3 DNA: TGTGCCAGCTCACCAGGGACGGGGGGCACTCAAGAGACCCAGTACTTC
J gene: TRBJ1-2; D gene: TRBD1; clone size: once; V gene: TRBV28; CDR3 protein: CASSLYGAEGATYGYTF; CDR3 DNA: TGTGCCAGCAGTTTATACGGGGCCGAGGGGGCGACCTATGGCTACACCTTC
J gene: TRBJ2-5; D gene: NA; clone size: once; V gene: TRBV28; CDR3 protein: CASSLGTPGQTQYF; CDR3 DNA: TGTGCCAGCAGTTTAGGGACCCCGGGGCAGACCCAGTACTTC
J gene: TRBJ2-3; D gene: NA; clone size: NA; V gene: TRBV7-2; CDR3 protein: CASSWGQTDTQYF; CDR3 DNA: TGTGCCAGCAGCTGGGGGCAAACAGATACGCAGTATTTT
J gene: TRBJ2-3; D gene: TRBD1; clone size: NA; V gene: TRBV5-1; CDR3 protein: CASSVTGDRADTQYF; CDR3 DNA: TGCGCCAGCAGCGTAACAGGGGATCGTGCAGATACGCAGTATTTT
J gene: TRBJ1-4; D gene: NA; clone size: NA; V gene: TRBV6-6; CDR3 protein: CASSYSRPGNEKLFF; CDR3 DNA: TGTGCCAGCAGTTACTCGAGACCGGGTAATGAAAAACTGTTTTTT
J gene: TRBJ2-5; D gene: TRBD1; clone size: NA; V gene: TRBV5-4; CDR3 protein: CASSLSRGETQYF; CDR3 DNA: TGTGCCAGCAGCTTGAGCAGGGGGGAGACCCAGTACTTC
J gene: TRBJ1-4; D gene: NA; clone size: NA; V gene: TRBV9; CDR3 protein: CASSPQSHNEKLFF; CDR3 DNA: TGTGCCAGCAGCCCACAGAGCCATAATGAAAAACTGTTTTTT
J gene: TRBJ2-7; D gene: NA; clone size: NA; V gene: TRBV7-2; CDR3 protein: CASSSRSGSHEQYF; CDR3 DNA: TGTGCCAGCAGCTCCCGATCTGGGAGTCACGAGCAGTACTTC
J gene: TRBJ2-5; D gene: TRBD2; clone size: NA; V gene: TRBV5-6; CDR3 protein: CASSPGVAGGQETQYF; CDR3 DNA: TGTGCCAGCAGCCCTGGGGTAGCGGGGGGGCAAGAGACCCAGTACTTC
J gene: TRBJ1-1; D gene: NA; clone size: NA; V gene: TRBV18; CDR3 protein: CASSPSGPNTEAFF; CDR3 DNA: TGTGCCAGCTCACCAAGCGGACCTAACACTGAAGCTTTCTTT
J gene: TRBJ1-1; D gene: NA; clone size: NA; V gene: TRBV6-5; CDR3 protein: CASRMSGREGTFF; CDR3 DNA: TGTGCCAGCAGGATGAGCGGCAGGGAAGGGACTTTCTTT
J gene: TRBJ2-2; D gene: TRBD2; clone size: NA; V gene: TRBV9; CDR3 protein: CASSLSGGASLGTGELFF; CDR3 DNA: TGTGCCAGCAGCCTAAGCGGGGGGGCCTCTTTGGGCACCGGGGAGCTGTTTTTT
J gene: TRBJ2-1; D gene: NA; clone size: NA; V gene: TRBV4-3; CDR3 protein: CASSQQPRNGEQFF; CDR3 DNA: TGCGCCAGCAGCCAACAGCCCCGTAACGGGGAGCAGTTCTTC
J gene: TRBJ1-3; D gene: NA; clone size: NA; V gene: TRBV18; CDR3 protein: CASSHQAPSGNTIYF; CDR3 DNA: TGTGCCAGCTCACATCAGGCCCCCTCTGGAAACACCATATATTTT
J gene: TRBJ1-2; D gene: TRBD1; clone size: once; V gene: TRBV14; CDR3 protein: CARRDSYFYGYTF; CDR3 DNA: TGTGCACGTCGGGACAGTTATTTCTATGGCTACACCTTC
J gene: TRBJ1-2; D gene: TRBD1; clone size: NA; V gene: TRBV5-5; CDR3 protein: CASSLSLTGFSSYGYTF; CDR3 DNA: TGTGCCAGCAGCTTGTCTCTGACAGGGTTTTCCTCGTATGGCTACACCTTC
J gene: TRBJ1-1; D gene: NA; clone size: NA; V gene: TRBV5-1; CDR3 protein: CASSLETVNTEAFF; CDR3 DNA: TGCGCCAGCAGCTTGGAGACGGTGAACACTGAAGCTTTCTTT
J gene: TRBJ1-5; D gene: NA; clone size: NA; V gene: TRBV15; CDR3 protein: CATLAQGSNQPQHF; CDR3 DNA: TGTGCCACCCTGGCGCAGGGCAGCAATCAGCCCCAGCATTTT
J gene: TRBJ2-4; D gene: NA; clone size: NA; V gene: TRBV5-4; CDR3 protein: CASSPKFGQLAKNIQYF; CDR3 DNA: TGTGCCAGCAGCCCGAAATTCGGACAGCTAGCCAAAAACATTCAGTACTTC
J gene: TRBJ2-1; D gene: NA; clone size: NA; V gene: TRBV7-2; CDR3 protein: CASSLGLTGNEQFF; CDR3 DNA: TGTGCCAGCAGCTTAGGCTTGACGGGCAATGAGCAGTTCTTC
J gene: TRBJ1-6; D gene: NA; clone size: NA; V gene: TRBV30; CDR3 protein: CAWSVLTLRYNSPLHF; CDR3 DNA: TGTGCCTGGAGTGTATTAACCTTAAGGTATAATTCACCCCTCCACTTT